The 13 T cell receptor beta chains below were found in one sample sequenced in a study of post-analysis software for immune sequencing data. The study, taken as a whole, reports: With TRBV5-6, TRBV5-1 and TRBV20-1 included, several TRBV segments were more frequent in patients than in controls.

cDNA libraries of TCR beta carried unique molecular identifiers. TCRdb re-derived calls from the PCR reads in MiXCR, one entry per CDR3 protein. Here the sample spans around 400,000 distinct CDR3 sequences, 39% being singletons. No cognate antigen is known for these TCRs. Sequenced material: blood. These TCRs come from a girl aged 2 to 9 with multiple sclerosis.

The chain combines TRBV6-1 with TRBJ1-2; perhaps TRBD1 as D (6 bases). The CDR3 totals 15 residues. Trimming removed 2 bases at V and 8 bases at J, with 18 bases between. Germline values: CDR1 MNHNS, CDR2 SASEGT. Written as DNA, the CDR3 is TGTGCCAGCAGTGAACTAACAGGGTTTCACGGGGGCTACACCTTC. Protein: CASSELTGFHGGYTF.

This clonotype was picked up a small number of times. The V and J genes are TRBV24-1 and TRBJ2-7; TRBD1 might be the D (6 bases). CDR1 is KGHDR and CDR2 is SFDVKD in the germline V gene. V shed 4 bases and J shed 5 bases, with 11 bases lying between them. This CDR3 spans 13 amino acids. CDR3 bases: TGTGCCACCAGTGAACCAACAGGGAACGAGCAGTACTTC. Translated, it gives CATSEPTGNEQYF.

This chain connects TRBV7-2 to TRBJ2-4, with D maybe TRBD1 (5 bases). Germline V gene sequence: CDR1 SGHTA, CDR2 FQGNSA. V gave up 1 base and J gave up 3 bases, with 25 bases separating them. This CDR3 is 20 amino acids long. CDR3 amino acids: CASSLVPPGMSWDGKNIQYF. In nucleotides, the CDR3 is TGTGCCAGCAGCTTAGTCCCGCCAGGGATGTCCTGGGATGGCAAAAACATTCAGTACTTC. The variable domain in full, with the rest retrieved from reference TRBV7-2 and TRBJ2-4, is GAGVSQSPSNKVTEKGKDVELRCDPISGHTALYWYRQSLGQGLEFLIYFQGNSAPDKSGLPSDRFSAERTGGSVSTLTIQRTQQEDSAVYLCASSLVPPGMSWDGKNIQYFGAGTRLSVL.

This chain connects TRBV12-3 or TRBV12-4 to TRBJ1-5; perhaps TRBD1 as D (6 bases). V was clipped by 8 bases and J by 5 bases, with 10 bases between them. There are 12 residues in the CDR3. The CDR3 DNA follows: TGTGCCAGCCGTCCAGGGGATCAGCCCCAGCATTTT. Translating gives CASRPGDQPQHF.

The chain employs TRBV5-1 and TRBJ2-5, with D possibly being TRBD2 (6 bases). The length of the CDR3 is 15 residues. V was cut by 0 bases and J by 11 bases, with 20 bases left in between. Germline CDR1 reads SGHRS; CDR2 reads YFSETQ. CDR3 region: CASSLGQREVGEQYF. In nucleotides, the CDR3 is TGCGCCAGCAGCTTGGGGCAGAGGGAGGTCGGGGAGCAGTACTTC. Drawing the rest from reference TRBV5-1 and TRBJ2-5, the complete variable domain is KAGVTQTPRYLIKTRGQQVTLSCSPISGHRSVSWYQQTPGQGLQFLFEYFSETQRNKGNFPGRFSGRQFSNSRSEMNVSTLELGDSALYLCASSLGQREVGEQYFGPGTRLLVL.

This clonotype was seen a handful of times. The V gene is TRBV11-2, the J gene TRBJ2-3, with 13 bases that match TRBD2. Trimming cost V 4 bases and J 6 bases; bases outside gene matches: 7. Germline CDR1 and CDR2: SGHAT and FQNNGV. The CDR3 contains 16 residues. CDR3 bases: TGTGCCAGCAGCTCGGGACTAGCGGGGTCTCTTGATACGCAGTATTTT. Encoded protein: CASSSGLAGSLDTQYF.

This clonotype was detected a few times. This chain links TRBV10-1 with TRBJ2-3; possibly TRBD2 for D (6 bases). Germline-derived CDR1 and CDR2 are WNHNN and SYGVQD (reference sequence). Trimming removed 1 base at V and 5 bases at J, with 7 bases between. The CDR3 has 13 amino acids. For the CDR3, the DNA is TGCGCCAGCAGTGAGTGGAGGGAAGATACGCAGTATTTT. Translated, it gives CASSEWREDTQYF.

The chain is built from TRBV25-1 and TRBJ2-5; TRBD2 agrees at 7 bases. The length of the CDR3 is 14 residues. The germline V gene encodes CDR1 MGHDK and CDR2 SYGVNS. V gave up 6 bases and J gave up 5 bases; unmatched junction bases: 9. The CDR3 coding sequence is TGTGCCAGCAGCCACACCGGGGGGTATGAGACCCAGTACTTC. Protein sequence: CASSHTGGYETQYF. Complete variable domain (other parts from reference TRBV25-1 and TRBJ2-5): EADIYQTPRYLVIGTGKKITLECSQTMGHDKMYWYQQDPGMELHLIHYSYGVNSTEKGDLSSESTVSRIRTEHFPLTLESARPSHTSQYLCASSHTGGYETQYFGPGTRLLVL.

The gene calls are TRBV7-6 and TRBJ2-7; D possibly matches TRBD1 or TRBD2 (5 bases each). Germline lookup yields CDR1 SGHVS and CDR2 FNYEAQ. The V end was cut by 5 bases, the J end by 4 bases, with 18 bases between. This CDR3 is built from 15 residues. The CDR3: CASSRHSGTRYEQYF. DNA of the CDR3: TGTGCCAGCAGCCGTCATTCCGGGACCAGATACGAGCAGTACTTC.

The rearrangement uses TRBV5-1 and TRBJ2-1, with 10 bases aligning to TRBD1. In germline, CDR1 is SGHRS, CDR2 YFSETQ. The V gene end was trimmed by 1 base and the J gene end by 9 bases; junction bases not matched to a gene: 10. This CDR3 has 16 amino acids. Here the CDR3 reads CASSLMGQGYRGEQFF. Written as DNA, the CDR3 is TGCGCCAGCAGCTTGATGGGACAGGGGTACCGGGGTGAGCAGTTCTTC. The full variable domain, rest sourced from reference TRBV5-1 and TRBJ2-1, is KAGVTQTPRYLIKTRGQQVTLSCSPISGHRSVSWYQQTPGQGLQFLFEYFSETQRNKGNFPGRFSGRQFSNSRSEMNVSTLELGDSALYLCASSLMGQGYRGEQFFGPGTRLTVL.

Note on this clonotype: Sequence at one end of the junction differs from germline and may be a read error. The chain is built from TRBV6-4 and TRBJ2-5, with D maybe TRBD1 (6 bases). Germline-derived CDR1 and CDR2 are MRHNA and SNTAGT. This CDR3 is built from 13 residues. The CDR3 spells CASSEQGQGTQYF. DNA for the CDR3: TGTGCCAGCAGTGAACAGGGTCAAGGGACCCAGTACTTC.

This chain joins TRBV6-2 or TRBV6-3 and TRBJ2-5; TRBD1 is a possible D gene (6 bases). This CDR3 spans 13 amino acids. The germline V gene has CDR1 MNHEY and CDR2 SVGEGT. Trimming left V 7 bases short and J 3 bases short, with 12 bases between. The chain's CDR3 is CASMPHREETQYF. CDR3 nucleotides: TGTGCCAGCATGCCCCACAGGGAAGAGACCCAGTACTTC.

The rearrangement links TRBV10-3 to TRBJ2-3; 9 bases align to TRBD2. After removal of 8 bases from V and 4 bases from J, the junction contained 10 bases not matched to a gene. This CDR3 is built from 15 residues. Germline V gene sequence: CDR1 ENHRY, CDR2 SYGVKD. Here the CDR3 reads CAIAQAGGSPDTQYF. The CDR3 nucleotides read TGTGCCATCGCCCAAGCGGGGGGCAGCCCAGATACGCAGTATTTT.